The 31 T cell receptor beta chains reported below all come from one sample, sequenced in a study of T cells in Graves' hyperthyroidism and ophthalmopathy. Amplification of TCR beta CDR3 regions was performed using RNA transcripts as template. HTBI primers were employed in a first-round RT-PCR of the TCR CDR3. MiXCR, applied by TCRdb to the multiplex PCR reads, yields one record per CDR3 protein. The sample carries hundreds of thousands of distinct CDR3 sequences, roughly 40% recorded once. The sample was blood. The receptors originated from a man aged 18 to 30 with Graves' hyperthyroidism.

This clonotype was recorded at least ten times. The chain has TRBV9 and TRBJ1-5; D may be TRBD1 (5 bases). CDR1 SGDLS and CDR2 YYNGEE come from the germline V gene. This CDR3 is built from 15 residues. With 2 bases removed from V and 2 bases from J, the gap between germline ends came to 11 bases. CDR3 nucleotides: TGTGCCAGCAGCGTTGGAGGGGACCGCAATCAGCCCCAGCATTTT. This translates into CASSVGGDRNQPQHF.

The J gene is TRBJ1-6, the V gene TRBV6-5; D possibly corresponds to TRBD1 (6 bases). Trimming removed 2 bases at V and 7 bases at J, with 9 bases between. Germline-derived CDR1 and CDR2 are MNHEY and SVGAGI. The CDR3 is 14 residues long. This CDR3 reads CASSYRGHNSPLHF. The CDR3 coding sequence is TGTGCCAGCAGTTACCGGGGACACAATTCACCCCTCCACTTT.

The rearrangement links TRBV14 to TRBJ2-2, with 7 bases that match TRBD2. CDR1 and CDR2 from the germline V gene are SGHDN and FVKESK. This CDR3 comprises 16 residues. Trimming at V came to 6 bases and at J to 4 bases, leaving 11 bases not matched to a gene. The CDR3 DNA sequence: TGTGCCAGCAGTGAAGATCCAGGGAGGGGCACCGGGGAGCTGTTTTTT. Amino acid sequence: CASSEDPGRGTGELFF.

This clonotype was picked up a small number of times. This chain joins TRBV7-2 and TRBJ2-7; D is unclear. This CDR3 has 13 residues. V was clipped by 3 bases and J by 2 bases, with 8 bases between them. CDR1 and CDR2 from the germline V gene are SGHTA and FQGNSA. CDR3 DNA: TGTGCCAGCAGCTTCGGCGAGGCCTACGAGCAGTACTTC. Translation: CASSFGEAYEQYF.

The V and J genes are TRBV29-1 and TRBJ1-5; perhaps TRBD1 as D (5 bases). Trimming left V 6 bases short and J 4 bases short, with 16 bases between. The CDR3 runs 14 residues. Germline V gives CDR1 SQVTM, CDR2 ANQGSEA. CDR3 residues: CSVAFGGDNQPQHF. For the CDR3, the DNA is TGCAGCGTCGCCTTTGGAGGGGATAATCAGCCCCAGCATTTT.

This clonotype was found many times. The chain joins TRBV10-1 to TRBJ1-1; perhaps TRBD1 as D (5 bases). There are 14 residues in the CDR3. Germline CDR1 and CDR2: WNHNN and SYGVQD (reference sequence). V was shortened by 5 bases and J by 2 bases, with 12 bases between the two germline ends. CDR3: CASSSGRANTEAFF. The CDR3 coding sequence is TGCGCCAGCAGTTCGGGACGGGCCAACACTGAAGCTTTCTTT.

This clonotype was counted at least ten times. For the CDR3, the DNA is TGCAGTGCTAGCGAAAAGGGGGAAAAACTGTTTTTT. This codes for CSASEKGEKLFF. The chain employs TRBV20-1 and TRBJ1-4; D possibly corresponds to TRBD1 (5 bases). Germline CDR1 is DFQATT and CDR2 is SNEGSKA (reference sequence). CDR3 length equals 12 residues. The V gene lost 3 bases and the J gene lost 8 bases, with 10 bases spanning the gap.

The V call is TRBV6-1, the J call TRBJ1-5, with D unclear. The CDR3 loop spans 14 amino acids. Trimming stripped 5 bases from V and 2 bases from J, with 10 bases between. Per the germline V gene, CDR1 is MNHNS and CDR2 is SASEGT. CDR3 residues: CASSSEQGNQPQHF. The CDR3 bases are TGTGCCAGCAGTTCAGAGCAGGGCAATCAGCCCCAGCATTTT.

This clonotype was seen only a few times. The chain is built from TRBV7-2 and TRBJ2-5; weak D call: TRBD2 (6 bases). The CDR3 loop spans 13 amino acids. The germline V gene encodes CDR1 SGHTA and CDR2 FQGNSA. The chain's CDR3 is CARGWDFKETQYF. Here the CDR3 DNA reads TGTGCTAGAGGCTGGGACTTTAAAGAGACCCAGTACTTC. Combining the CDR3 with reference TRBV7-2 and TRBJ2-5 gives the whole variable domain GAGVSQSPSNKVTEKGKDVELRCDPISGHTALYWYRQSLGQGLEFLIYFQGNSAPDKSGLPSDRFSAERTGGSVSTLTIQRTQQEDSAVYLCARGWDFKETQYFGPGTRLLVL.

This clonotype was observed a few times. The chain is built from TRBV5-1 and TRBJ2-7; 8 bases line up with TRBD2. V lost 3 bases and J lost 1; bases outside the gene matches: 6. This CDR3 comprises 15 residues. Germline loops: CDR1 SGHRS, CDR2 YFSETQ. The CDR3 reads CASSWVGGESYEQYF. The DNA for the CDR3 is TGCGCCAGCAGCTGGGTCGGGGGGGAATCCTACGAGCAGTACTTC.

This clonotype was observed many times. The rearrangement links TRBV20-1 to TRBJ2-2; D not resolved. The CDR3 totals 13 residues. Trimming cost V 1 base and J 1 base, with 4 bases left between them. Looked up from germline, CDR1 is DFQATT and CDR2 is SNEGSKA (reference sequence). The CDR3 region is CSARVRNTGELFF. The CDR3 region has the DNA TGCAGTGCTAGAGTCAGGAACACCGGGGAGCTGTTTTTT.

Note on this clonotype: A much larger clone sits a single nucleotide away, making a read error possible. The gene calls are TRBV19 and TRBJ2-7, with TRBD1 matching over 8 bases. CDR1 LNHDA and CDR2 SQIVND come from the germline V gene (reference sequence). The CDR3 is 14 amino acids. The junction had 7 bases not matched to a gene; V was cut back by 7 bases and J by 2 bases. The CDR3 is CASTIGTGAYEQYF. The CDR3 coding sequence is TGTGCCAGTACCATTGGGACAGGAGCCTACGAGCAGTACTTC.

The chain joins TRBV10-3 to TRBJ2-5; no firm D call. The CDR3 sequence is 16 residues long. Per germline, CDR1 ENHRY and CDR2 SYGVKD. V was cut by 3 bases and J by 0 bases, with 14 bases left in between. The CDR3 region is CAISDIQRQHQETQYF. CDR3 sequence (DNA): TGTGCCATCAGTGACATCCAGCGCCAACACCAAGAGACCCAGTACTTC.

The rearrangement links TRBV2 to TRBJ2-7, with 12 positions matching TRBD1. V lost 7 bases and J lost 8; bases outside the gene matches: 6. Germline V gene data show CDR1 as SNHLY and CDR2 as FYNNEI. This CDR3 has 13 residues. The CDR3 loop is CASTGTGGAQQYF. In DNA form, the CDR3 reads TGTGCCAGCACAGGGACAGGGGGCGCCCAGCAGTACTTC.

This clonotype was observed many times. The chain has TRBV7-9 and TRBJ1-2, with TRBD1 matching over 7 bases. This CDR3 is 14 amino acids long. The ends lost 4 bases at V and 5 bases at J; junction bases unmatched: 7. Germline CDR1 reads SEHNR; CDR2 reads FQNEAQ (reference sequence). The CDR3 DNA is TGTGCCAGCAGCTCCGGACAGGCCGTGTATGGCTACACCTTC. This codes for CASSSGQAVYGYTF.

This clonotype was seen a few times. V gene TRBV4-1 combines with J gene TRBJ2-7, with 10 positions matching TRBD1. The CDR3 extends over 15 amino acids. The germline CDR1 and CDR2 sequences are MGHRA and YSYEKL. After removal of 3 bases from V and 3 bases from J, the junction contained 5 bases not matched to a gene. The CDR3 reads CASSHRGQGNYEQYF. In nucleotides, the CDR3 is TGCGCCAGCAGCCACCGGGGACAGGGGAACTACGAGCAGTACTTC.

This clonotype was seen many times. V usage is TRBV15 and J usage is TRBJ1-2, with D possibly TRBD1 on 6 matching bases. The V end lost 3 bases, the J end lost 4 bases, and 12 bases lay between the germline ends. The CDR3 contains 14 residues. From germline, CDR1 is LNHNV and CDR2 YYDKDF (reference sequence). The CDR3 DNA sequence: TGTGCCACCAGCAGGATACAGGGACGCTATGGCTACACCTTC. Its protein product is CATSRIQGRYGYTF.

With regard to this clonotype: A much larger clone lies one base from this, so it may be a read error. The rearrangement uses TRBV7-6 and TRBJ1-3; 7 bases are a match to TRBD1. The CDR3 totals 15 residues. CDR1 and CDR2 from the germline V gene are SGHVS and FNYEAQ. The CDR3 region is CASSLGQNSGKTIYF. The DNA for the CDR3 is TGTGCCAGCAGCTTGGGACAGAACTCTGGAAAAACCATATATTTT.

This clonotype was counted ten times or more. The V call is TRBV29-1, the J call TRBJ2-7; 8 bases map to TRBD1. CDR3 length: 13 amino acids. Germline-derived CDR1 and CDR2 are SQVTM and ANQGSEA. V lost 5 bases to trimming and J lost 1 base; unmatched junction nucleotides: 4. The CDR3: CSVRTGGSYEQYF. DNA of the CDR3: TGCAGCGTTCGCACAGGGGGTTCCTACGAGCAGTACTTC.

This clonotype was seen at least ten times. The J gene is TRBJ1-4, the V gene TRBV7-2, with D tentatively TRBD1 (5 bases). This CDR3 has 12 residues. Germline CDR1 and CDR2: SGHTA and FQGNSA. The ends were cut back, 1 base at V and 11 bases at J, with 8 bases in the middle. The CDR3 nucleotides are TGTGCCAGCAGCTTAGGACCAGGGAAACTGTTTTTT. This gives the protein CASSLGPGKLFF. Filled out from reference TRBV7-2 and TRBJ1-4, the complete variable domain reads GAGVSQSPSNKVTEKGKDVELRCDPISGHTALYWYRQSLGQGLEFLIYFQGNSAPDKSGLPSDRFSAERTGGSVSTLTIQRTQQEDSAVYLCASSLGPGKLFFGSGTQLSVL.

This clonotype was recorded many times. The V and J genes are TRBV10-3 and TRBJ1-1; TRBD1 might be the D (5 bases). From germline, CDR1 is ENHRY and CDR2 SYGVKD. The V and J ends lost 7 bases and 11 bases respectively, with 23 bases between them. The CDR3 sequence is 14 residues long. The CDR3 reads CAITPSGTTAGAFF. CDR3 DNA: TGTGCCATCACCCCGTCCGGGACCACCGCAGGCGCTTTCTTT.

This clonotype was recorded at least ten times. The chain employs TRBV7-9 and TRBJ2-7, with D unresolved. Germline V lookup: CDR1 SEHNR, CDR2 FQNEAQ (reference sequence). The V end was cut by 1 base, the J end by 5 bases, with 12 bases between. The CDR3 totals 14 residues. The CDR3 reads CASSLGARLNEQYF. In DNA, the CDR3 is TGTGCCAGCAGCTTAGGGGCACGGCTGAACGAGCAGTACTTC.

This clonotype was observed at least ten times. The chain uses TRBV29-1 and TRBJ1-1; a possible D gene is TRBD1 (5 bases). The V gene lost 6 bases and the J gene lost 0 bases, with 11 bases spanning the gap. The CDR3 consists of 13 residues. Germline V CDR1 and CDR2: SQVTM, ANQGSEA. The DNA for the CDR3 is TGCAGCGTGGGGGGGAGAATGAACACTGAAGCTTTCTTT. Translated, it gives CSVGGRMNTEAFF. The full variable domain, in which reference TRBV29-1 and TRBJ1-1 provide the parts outside the CDR3, is SAVISQKPSRDICQRGTSLTIQCQVDSQVTMMFWYRQQPGQSLTLIATANQGSEATYESGFVIDKFPISRPNLTFSTLTVSNMSPEDSSIYLCSVGGRMNTEAFFGQGTRLTVV.

V and J are TRBV6-5 and TRBJ1-3, with D possibly matching TRBD1 (5 bases). Germline values: CDR1 MNHEY, CDR2 SVGAGI. Between the trimmed V and J ends, which lost 5 bases and 4 bases, there was a span of 15 bases. The CDR3 is made up of 15 amino acids. The CDR3 DNA reads TGTGCCAGCAGTACAGGAGAATTGGGAGGAAACACCATATATTTT. It codes for CASSTGELGGNTIYF.

This clonotype was observed a few times. One junction end does not reproduce the germline sequence, and a read error may be involved. The chain joins TRBV7-8 to TRBJ2-7; 10 bases agree with TRBD1. Germline lookup yields CDR1 SGHVS and CDR2 FQNEAQ. The CDR3 extends over 17 amino acids. The CDR3 DNA is TGCGCCAGCAGCCAAGTATACCGGGACAGGGGAACGTACGAGCAGTACTTC. This translates into CASSQVYRDRGTYEQYF.

In the case of this clonotype: A junction end diverges from the germline sequence, so it may reflect a read error. V is TRBV2 and J is TRBJ2-6, with a tentative D call TRBD1 (5 bases). The CDR3 length is 13 residues. Germline V gives CDR1 SNHLY, CDR2 FYNNEI. CDR3 sequence: CASRADSVGTEAF. The CDR3 nucleotides are TGTGCCAGCAGAGCTGACAGCGTGGGCACTGAAGCTTTC. Full variable domain (outside the CDR3, taken from reference TRBV2 and TRBJ2-6): EPEVTQTPSHQVTQMGQEVILRCVPISNHLYFYWYRQILGQKVEFLVSFYNNEISEKSEIFDDQFSVERPDGSNFTLKIRSTKLEDSAMYFCASRADSVGTEAFGAGSRLTVL.

This chain links TRBV10-3 with TRBJ2-6; D gene uncertain. CDR3 length: 13 residues. Trimming removed 5 bases at V and 4 bases at J, with 6 bases between. In germline, CDR1 is ENHRY, CDR2 SYGVKD. DNA of the CDR3: TGTGCCATCAGTCGAACCGGGGCCAACGTCCTGACTTTC. As protein: CAISRTGANVLTF.

In its sample, this clonotype was seen many times. The V gene is TRBV10-2, the J gene TRBJ1-1; no clear D. The V gene's germline CDR1 is WSHSY and CDR2 SAAADI. The CDR3 sequence is 12 residues long. V dropped 3 bases and J dropped 5 bases, with 7 bases sitting between them. CDR3 region: CASSDLQTEAFF. The CDR3 nucleotides read TGCGCCAGCAGTGATCTTCAAACTGAAGCTTTCTTT.

This clonotype was counted a few times. The chain couples TRBV14 to TRBJ1-6; no definite D call. V was cut by 1 base and J by 6 bases, with 10 bases left in between. The length of the CDR3 is 15 residues. Per the germline V gene, CDR1 is SGHDN and CDR2 is FVKESK. CDR3: CASSQVHGINSPLHF. The CDR3 nucleotides are TGTGCCAGCAGCCAAGTTCATGGGATTAATTCACCCCTCCACTTT.

This clonotype has more than one count but fewer than ten. V and J are TRBV7-8 and TRBJ2-2; 7 bases agree with TRBD2. The germline V gene encodes CDR1 SGHVS and CDR2 FQNEAQ. This CDR3 spans 14 amino acids. The V gene end was trimmed by 6 bases and the J gene end by 6 bases; junction bases not matched to a gene: 7. CDR3 nucleotide sequence: TGTGCCAGCAGACGCGAAGCGGGACCCGGGGAGCTGTTTTTT. Its translation is CASRREAGPGELFF.

The table lists this clonotype with many counts. This rearrangement joins TRBV7-9 to TRBJ2-7; D unresolved. V lost 5 bases and J 0 bases, leaving 11 bases between the germline ends. This CDR3 spans 14 amino acids. CDR1 is SEHNR, CDR2 FQNEAQ, per germline (reference sequence). The CDR3 sequence: CASSPSTPSYEQYF. CDR3 nucleotides: TGTGCCAGCAGCCCCTCGACACCCTCCTACGAGCAGTACTTC.